This T cell receptor beta chain was identified during a study of human T cells and chemical hapten exposure. On the study more broadly: Donors were sensitized with 2% DPC on the upper inner arm. Study-level points and caveats: Counts of expanded TCRs at PT1 were positively correlated with patch test score.

With 0 bases removed from V and 2 bases from J, the gap between germline ends came to 11 bases. There are 15 residues in the CDR3. The V gene's germline CDR1 is LGHNA and CDR2 YSLEER. TCRdb re-derived calls from the RACE reads in MiXCR, one entry per CDR3 protein. The repertoire holds 100,000 to 150,000 distinct CDR3 sequences, with roughly 13% as singletons. Sample time point: patch test 1, 2 weeks after DPC sensitization. Specified treatment: therapeutic diphenylcyclopropenone sensitization with weekly scalp DPC. Many counts were recorded for this clonotype. The antigen is unknown. The input for sequencing was whole blood, taken in connection with sensitization to the hapten diphenylcyclopropenone (DPC). This chain uses TRBV4-3 with TRBJ2-7; D gene ambiguous. The sequence derives from a man in his late teens or twenties with alopecia areata. Some clones in this sample may be carry-over from other donors' samples. The CDR3 coding sequence is TGCGCCAGCAGCCAAGATCTTGGGTCTCCCTACGAGCAGTACTTC. Amino acids: CASSQDLGSPYEQYF.